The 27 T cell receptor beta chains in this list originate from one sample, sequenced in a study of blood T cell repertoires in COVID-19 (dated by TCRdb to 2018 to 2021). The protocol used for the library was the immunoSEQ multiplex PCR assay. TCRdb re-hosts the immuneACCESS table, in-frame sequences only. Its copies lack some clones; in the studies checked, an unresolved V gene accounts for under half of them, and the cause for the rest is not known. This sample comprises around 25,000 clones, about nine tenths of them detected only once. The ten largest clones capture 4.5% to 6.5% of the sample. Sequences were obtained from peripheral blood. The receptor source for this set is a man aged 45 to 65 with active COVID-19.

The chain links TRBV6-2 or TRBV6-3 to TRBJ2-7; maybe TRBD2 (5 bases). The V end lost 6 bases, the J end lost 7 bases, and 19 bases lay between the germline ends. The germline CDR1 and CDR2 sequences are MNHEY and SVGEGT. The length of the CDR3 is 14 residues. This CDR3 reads CASSATGKVSEQYF. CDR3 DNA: TGTGCCAGCAGCGCAACCGGGAAAGTTAGTGAGCAGTACTTC.

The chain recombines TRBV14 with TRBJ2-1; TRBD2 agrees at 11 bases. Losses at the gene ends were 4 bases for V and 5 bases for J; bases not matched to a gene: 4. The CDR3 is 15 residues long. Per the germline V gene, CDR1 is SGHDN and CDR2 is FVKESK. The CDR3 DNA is TGTGCCAGCAGCCCGACTAGCGGGAAAAACAATGAGCAGTTCTTC. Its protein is CASSPTSGKNNEQFF.

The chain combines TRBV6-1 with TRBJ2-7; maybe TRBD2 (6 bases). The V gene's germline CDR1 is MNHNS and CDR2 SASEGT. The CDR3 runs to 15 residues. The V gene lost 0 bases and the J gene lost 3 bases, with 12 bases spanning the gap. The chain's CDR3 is CASSEAGEAGYEQYF. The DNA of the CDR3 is TGTGCCAGCAGTGAAGCAGGGGAGGCGGGCTACGAGCAGTACTTC.

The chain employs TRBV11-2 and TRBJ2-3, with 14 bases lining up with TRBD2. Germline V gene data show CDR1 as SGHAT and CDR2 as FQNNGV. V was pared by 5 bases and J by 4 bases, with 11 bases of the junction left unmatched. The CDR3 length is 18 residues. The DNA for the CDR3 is TGTGCCAGCAGCCCCTATCCGGGACTAGCGGGAGAGGCAGATACGCAGTATTTT. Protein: CASSPYPGLAGEADTQYF.

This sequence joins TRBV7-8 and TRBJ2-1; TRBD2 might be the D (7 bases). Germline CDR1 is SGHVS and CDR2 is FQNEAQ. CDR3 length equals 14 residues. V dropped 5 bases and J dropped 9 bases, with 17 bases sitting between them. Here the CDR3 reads CASSGGASDGEQFF. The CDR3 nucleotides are TGTGCCAGCAGCGGGGGGGCCTCTGATGGTGAGCAGTTCTTC.

CDR3 sequence reads: CASRLQGQETQYF. CDR3 in DNA: TGTGCCAGTAGGCTACAGGGCCAAGAGACCCAGTACTTC. The V call is TRBV19, the J call TRBJ2-5, with a possible D match to TRBD1 (6 bases). Deletions cut 6 bases from V and 1 base from J, with 9 bases between. Looked up from germline, CDR1 is LNHDA and CDR2 is SQIVND (reference sequence). The CDR3 consists of 13 residues. The full variable domain, its missing parts supplied by reference TRBV19 and TRBJ2-5, is DGGITQSPKYLFRKEGQNVTLSCEQNLNHDAMYWYRQDPGQGLRLIYYSQIVNDFQKGDIAEGYSVSREKKESFPLTVTSAQKNPTAFYLCASRLQGQETQYFGPGTRLLVL.

The CDR3 bases are TGTGCCACCTCTGGCGACGGGGGAGGGGGCAATCAGCCCCAGCATTTT. Its protein is CATSGDGGGGNQPQHF. The chain has TRBV24-1 and TRBJ1-5; D possibly corresponds to TRBD1 (5 bases). Germline V gene lookup returns CDR1 KGHDR and CDR2 SFDVKD. Trimming took off 9 bases at V and 2 bases at J, with 19 bases between the two ends. This CDR3 region has 16 residues.

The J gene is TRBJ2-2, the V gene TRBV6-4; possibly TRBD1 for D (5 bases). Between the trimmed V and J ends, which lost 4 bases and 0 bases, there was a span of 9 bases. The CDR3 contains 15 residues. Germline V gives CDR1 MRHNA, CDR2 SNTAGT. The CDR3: CASSVQGSNTGELFF. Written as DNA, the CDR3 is TGTGCCAGCAGTGTCCAGGGCTCGAACACCGGGGAGCTGTTTTTT.

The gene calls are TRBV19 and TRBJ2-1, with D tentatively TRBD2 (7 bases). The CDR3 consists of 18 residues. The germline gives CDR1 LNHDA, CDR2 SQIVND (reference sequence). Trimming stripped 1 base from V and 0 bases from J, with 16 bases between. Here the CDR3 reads CASSIALGGPISYNEQFF. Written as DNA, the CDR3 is TGTGCCAGTAGTATAGCCTTGGGGGGGCCCATCTCCTACAATGAGCAGTTCTTC.

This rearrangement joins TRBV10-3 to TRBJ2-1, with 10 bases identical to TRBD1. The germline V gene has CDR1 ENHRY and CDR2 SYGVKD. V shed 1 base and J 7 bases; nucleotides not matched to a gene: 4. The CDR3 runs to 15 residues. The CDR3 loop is CAISEWDRGVNEQFF. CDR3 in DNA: TGTGCCATCAGTGAGTGGGACAGGGGAGTGAATGAGCAGTTCTTC.

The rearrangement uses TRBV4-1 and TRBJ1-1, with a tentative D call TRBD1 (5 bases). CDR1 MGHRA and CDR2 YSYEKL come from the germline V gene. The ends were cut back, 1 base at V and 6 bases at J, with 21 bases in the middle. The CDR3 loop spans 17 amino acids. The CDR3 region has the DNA TGCGCCAGCAGCCAAGTTGGGTACAGCCGGGGCGGGGCTGAAGCTTTCTTT. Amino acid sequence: CASSQVGYSRGGAEAFF.

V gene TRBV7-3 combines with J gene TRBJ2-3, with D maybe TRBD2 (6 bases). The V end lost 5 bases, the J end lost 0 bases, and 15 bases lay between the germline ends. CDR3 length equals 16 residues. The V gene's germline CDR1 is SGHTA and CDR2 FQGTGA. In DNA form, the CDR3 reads TGTGCCAGCAGCCCTAGGGACTTGGGGAGCACAGATACGCAGTATTTT. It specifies CASSPRDLGSTDTQYF.

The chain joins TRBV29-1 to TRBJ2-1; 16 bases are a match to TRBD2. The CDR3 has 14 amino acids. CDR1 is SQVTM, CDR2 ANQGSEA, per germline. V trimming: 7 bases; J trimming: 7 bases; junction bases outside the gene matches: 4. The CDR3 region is CSDGTSGRGNEQFF. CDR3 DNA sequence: TGCAGCGATGGGACTAGCGGGAGGGGGAATGAGCAGTTCTTC.

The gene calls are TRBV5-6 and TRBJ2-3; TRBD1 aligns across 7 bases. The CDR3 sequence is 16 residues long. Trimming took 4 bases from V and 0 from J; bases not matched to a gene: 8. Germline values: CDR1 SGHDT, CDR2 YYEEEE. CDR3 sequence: CASSLNRGPSTDTQYF. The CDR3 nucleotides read TGTGCCAGCAGCCTAAACAGGGGCCCTAGCACAGATACGCAGTATTTT.

CDR3 sequence: CASSPGTGIYGYTF. CDR3 nucleotides: TGTGCCAGCAGTCCCGGGACAGGGATCTATGGCTACACCTTC. The chain links TRBV27 to TRBJ1-2; 9 nucleotides agree with TRBD1. Germline values: CDR1 MNHEY, CDR2 SMNVEV (reference sequence). CDR3 size: 14 residues. V gave up 5 bases and J gave up 4 bases; unmatched junction bases: 5.

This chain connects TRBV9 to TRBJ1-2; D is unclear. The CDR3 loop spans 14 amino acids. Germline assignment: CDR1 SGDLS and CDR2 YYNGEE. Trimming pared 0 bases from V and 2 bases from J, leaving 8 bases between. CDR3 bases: TGTGCCAGCAGCGTAGTAGGAGGGAACTATGGCTACACCTTC. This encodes CASSVVGGNYGYTF.

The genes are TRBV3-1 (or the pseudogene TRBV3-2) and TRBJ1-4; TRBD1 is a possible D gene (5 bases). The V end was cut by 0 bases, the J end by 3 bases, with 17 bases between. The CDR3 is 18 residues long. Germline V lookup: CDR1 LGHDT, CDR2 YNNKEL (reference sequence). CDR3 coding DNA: TGTGCCAGCAGCCAAGATTTCCCGGGGGATTTGGCTAATGAAAAACTGTTTTTT. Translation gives CASSQDFPGDLANEKLFF.

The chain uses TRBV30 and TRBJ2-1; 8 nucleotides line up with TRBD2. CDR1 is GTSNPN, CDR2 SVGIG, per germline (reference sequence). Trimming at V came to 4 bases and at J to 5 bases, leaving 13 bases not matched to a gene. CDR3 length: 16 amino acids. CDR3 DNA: TGTGCCTGGACCAATACGTCGCGGGGGGAAAACAATGAGCAGTTCTTC. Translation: CAWTNTSRGENNEQFF.

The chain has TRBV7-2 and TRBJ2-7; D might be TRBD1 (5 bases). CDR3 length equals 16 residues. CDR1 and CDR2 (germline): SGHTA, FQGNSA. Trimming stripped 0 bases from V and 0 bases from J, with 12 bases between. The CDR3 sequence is CASSLAQVRGSYEQYF. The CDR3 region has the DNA TGTGCCAGCAGCTTAGCGCAAGTTAGGGGCTCCTACGAGCAGTACTTC.

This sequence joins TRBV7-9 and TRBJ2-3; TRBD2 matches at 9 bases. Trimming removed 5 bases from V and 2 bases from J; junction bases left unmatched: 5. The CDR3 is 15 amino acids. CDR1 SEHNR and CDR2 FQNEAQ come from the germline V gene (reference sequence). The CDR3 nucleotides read TGTGCCAGCAGCCCTAGCGGGAAGTCCACAGATACGCAGTATTTT. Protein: CASSPSGKSTDTQYF. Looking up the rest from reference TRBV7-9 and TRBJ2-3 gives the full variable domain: DTGVSQNPRHKITKRGQNVTFRCDPISEHNRLYWYRQTLGQGPEFLTYFQNEAQLEKSRLLSDRFSAERPKGSFSTLEIQRTEQGDSAMYLCASSPSGKSTDTQYFGPGTRLTVL.

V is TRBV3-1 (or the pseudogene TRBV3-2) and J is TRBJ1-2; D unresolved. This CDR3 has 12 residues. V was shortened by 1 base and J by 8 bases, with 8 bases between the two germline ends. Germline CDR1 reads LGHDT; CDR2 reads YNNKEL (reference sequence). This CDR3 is CASSQGPTGYTF. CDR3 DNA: TGTGCCAGCAGCCAAGGGCCCACGGGCTACACCTTC.

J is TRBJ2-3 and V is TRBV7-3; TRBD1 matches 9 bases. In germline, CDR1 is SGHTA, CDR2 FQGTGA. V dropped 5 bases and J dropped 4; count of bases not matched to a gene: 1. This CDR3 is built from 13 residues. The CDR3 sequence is CASSGTGSDTQYF. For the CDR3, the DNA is TGTGCCAGCAGCGGGACAGGGTCAGATACGCAGTATTTT.

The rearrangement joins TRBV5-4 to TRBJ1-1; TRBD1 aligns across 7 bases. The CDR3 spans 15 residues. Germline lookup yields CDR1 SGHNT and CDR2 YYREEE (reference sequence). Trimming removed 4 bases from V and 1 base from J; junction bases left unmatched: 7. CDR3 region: CASSLGGGRNTEAFF. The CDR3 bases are TGTGCCAGCAGCCTAGGGGGCGGTCGGAACACTGAAGCTTTCTTT.

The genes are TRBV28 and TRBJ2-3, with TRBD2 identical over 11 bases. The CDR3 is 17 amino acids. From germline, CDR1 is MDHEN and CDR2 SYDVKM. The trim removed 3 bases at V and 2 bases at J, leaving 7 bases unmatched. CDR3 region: CASSFLAGGSPTDTQYF. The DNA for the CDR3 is TGTGCCAGCAGTTTCCTAGCGGGAGGATCACCCACAGATACGCAGTATTTT. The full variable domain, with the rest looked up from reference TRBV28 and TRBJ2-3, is DVKVTQSSRYLVKRTGEKVFLECVQDMDHENMFWYRQDPGLGLRLIYFSYDVKMKEKGDIPEGYSVSREKKERFSLILESASTNQTSMYLCASSFLAGGSPTDTQYFGPGTRLTVL.

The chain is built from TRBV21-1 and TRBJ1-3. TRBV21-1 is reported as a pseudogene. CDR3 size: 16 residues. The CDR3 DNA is TGTGCCAGCAGCAAAGCGTTCGAGGAGTCTGGAAACACCATATATTTT. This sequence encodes CASSKAFEESGNTIYF.

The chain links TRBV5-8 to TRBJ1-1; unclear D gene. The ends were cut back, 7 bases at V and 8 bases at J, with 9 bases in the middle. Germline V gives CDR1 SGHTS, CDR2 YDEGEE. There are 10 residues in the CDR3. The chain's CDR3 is CASGRLEAFF. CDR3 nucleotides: TGTGCCAGCGGTCGGTTGGAAGCTTTCTTT.

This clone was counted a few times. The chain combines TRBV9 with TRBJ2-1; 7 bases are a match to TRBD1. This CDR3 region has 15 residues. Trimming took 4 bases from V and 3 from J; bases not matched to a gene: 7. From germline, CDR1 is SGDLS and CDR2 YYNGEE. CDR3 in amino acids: CASSTGQENYNEQFF. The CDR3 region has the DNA TGTGCCAGCAGCACCGGACAGGAGAACTACAATGAGCAGTTCTTC.